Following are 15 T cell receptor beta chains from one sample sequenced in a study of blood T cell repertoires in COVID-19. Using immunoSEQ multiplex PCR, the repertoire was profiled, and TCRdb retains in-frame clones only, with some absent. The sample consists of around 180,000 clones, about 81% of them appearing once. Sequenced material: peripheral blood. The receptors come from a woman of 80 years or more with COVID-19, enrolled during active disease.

CDR3 DNA sequence: TGTGCCAGCTCACCAACGCCAGGGGCTGAGGGGACTGAAGCTTTCTTT. Residues: CASSPTPGAEGTEAFF. The chain uses TRBV18 and TRBJ1-1, with a weak D call TRBD1 (6 bases). This CDR3 region has 16 residues. Germline V gives CDR1 KGHSH, CDR2 LQKENI. Trimming took off 2 bases at V and 5 bases at J, with 18 bases between the two ends.

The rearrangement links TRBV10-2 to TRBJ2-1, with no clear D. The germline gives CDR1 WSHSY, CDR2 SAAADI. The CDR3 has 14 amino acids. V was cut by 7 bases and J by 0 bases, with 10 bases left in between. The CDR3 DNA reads TGCGCCAGCATTGGCCGGAGCTCCTACAATGAGCAGTTCTTC. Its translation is CASIGRSSYNEQFF.

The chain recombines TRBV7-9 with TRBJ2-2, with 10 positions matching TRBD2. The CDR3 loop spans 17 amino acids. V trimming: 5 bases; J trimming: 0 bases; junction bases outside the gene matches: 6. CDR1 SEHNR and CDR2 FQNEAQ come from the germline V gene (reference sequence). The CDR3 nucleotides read TGTGCCAGCAGCGACTCTCTAGCGGGGGCGAACACCGGGGAGCTGTTTTTT. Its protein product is CASSDSLAGANTGELFF. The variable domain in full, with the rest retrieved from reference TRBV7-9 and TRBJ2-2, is DTGVSQNPRHKITKRGQNVTFRCDPISEHNRLYWYRQTLGQGPEFLTYFQNEAQLEKSRLLSDRFSAERPKGSFSTLEIQRTEQGDSAMYLCASSDSLAGANTGELFFGEGSRLTVL.

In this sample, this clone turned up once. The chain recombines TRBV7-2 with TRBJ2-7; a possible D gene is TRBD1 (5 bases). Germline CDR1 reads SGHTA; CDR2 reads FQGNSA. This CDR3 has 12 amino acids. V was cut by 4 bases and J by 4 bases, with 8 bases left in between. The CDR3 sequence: CASSSPGYEQYF. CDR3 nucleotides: TGTGCCAGCAGCTCGCCAGGGTACGAGCAGTACTTC.

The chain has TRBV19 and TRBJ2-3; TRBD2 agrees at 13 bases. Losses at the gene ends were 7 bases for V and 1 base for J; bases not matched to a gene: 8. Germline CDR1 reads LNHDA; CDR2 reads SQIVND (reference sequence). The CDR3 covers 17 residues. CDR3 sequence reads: CASKRTSGRRGTDTQYF. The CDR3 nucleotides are TGTGCCAGTAAAAGGACTAGCGGGAGACGGGGCACAGATACGCAGTATTTT.

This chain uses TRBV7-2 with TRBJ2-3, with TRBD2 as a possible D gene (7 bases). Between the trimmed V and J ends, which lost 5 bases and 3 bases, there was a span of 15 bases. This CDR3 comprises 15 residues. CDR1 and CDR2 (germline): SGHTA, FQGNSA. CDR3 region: CASSQRGGATDTQYF. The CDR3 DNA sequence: TGTGCCAGCAGCCAAAGGGGGGGAGCGACAGATACGCAGTATTTT.

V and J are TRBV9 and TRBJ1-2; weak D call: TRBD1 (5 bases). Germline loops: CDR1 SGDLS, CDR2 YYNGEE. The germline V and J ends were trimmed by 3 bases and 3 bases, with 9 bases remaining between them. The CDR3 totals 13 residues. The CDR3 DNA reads TGTGCCAGCAGCGCAGGGATTGACTATGGCTACACCTTC. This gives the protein CASSAGIDYGYTF.

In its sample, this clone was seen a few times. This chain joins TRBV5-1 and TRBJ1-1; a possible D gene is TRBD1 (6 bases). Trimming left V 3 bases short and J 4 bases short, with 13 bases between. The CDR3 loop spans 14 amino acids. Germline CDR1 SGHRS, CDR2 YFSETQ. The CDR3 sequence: CASSSTGLATEAFF. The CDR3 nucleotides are TGCGCCAGCAGCTCCACAGGGCTCGCCACTGAAGCTTTCTTT.

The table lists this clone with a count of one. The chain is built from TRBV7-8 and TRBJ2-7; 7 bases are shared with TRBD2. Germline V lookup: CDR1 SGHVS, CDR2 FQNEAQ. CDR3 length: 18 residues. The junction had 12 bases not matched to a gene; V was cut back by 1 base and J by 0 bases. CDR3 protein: CASSLGVGLADVSYEQYF. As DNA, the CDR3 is TGTGCCAGCAGCTTAGGAGTAGGGCTAGCGGATGTCTCCTACGAGCAGTACTTC. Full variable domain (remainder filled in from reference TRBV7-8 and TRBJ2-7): GAGVSQSPRYKVAKRGQDVALRCDPISGHVSLFWYQQALGQGPEFLTYFQNEAQLDKSGLPSDRFFAERPEGSVSTLKIQRTQQEDSAVYLCASSLGVGLADVSYEQYFGPGTRLTVT.

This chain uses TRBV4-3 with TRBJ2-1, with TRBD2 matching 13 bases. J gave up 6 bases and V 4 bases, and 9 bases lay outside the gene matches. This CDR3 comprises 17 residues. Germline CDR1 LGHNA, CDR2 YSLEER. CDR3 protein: CASSRVSTSGGANEQFF. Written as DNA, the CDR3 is TGCGCCAGCAGCCGAGTATCCACTAGCGGGGGGGCCAATGAGCAGTTCTTC.

CDR3 in DNA: TGTGCCAGCTCACCCCCGCAGGGCCGATATAGCAATCAGCCCCAGCATTTT. Its translation is CASSPPQGRYSNQPQHF. The rearrangement links TRBV18 to TRBJ1-5, with D perhaps TRBD1 (5 bases). The germline V and J ends were trimmed by 3 bases and 0 bases, with 15 bases remaining between them. The length of the CDR3 is 17 residues. Germline assignment: CDR1 KGHSH and CDR2 LQKENI.

The CDR3 sequence is CASGLAGYNEQFF. Written as DNA, the CDR3 is TGTGCCAGCGGACTAGCGGGCTACAATGAGCAGTTCTTC. This chain connects TRBV3-1 (or the pseudogene TRBV3-2) to TRBJ2-1; 11 bases fit TRBD2. Trimming cost V 8 bases and J 3 bases; bases outside gene matches: 0. In germline, CDR1 is LGHDT, CDR2 YNNKEL (reference sequence). This CDR3 spans 13 amino acids.

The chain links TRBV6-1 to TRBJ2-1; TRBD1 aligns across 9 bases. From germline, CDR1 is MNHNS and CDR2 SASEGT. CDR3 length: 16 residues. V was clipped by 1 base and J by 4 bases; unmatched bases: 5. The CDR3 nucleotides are TGTGCCAGCAGTGAAGAGATACAGGGGGCTTACAATGAGCAGTTCTTC. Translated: CASSEEIQGAYNEQFF.

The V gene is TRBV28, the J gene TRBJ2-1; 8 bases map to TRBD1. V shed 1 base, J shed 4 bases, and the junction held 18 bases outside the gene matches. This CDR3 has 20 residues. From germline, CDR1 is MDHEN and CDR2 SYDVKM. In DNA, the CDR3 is TGTGCCAGCAGTTTATTTCCCTACCTCCAAACAGGGGGATCTTACAATGAGCAGTTCTTC. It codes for CASSLFPYLQTGGSYNEQFF.

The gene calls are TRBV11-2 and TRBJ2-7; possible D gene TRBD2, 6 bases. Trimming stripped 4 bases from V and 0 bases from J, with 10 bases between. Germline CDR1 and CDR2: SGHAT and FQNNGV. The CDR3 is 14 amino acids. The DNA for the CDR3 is TGTGCCAGCAGCTCTCACGGGGGCTCCTACGAGCAGTACTTC. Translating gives CASSSHGGSYEQYF.